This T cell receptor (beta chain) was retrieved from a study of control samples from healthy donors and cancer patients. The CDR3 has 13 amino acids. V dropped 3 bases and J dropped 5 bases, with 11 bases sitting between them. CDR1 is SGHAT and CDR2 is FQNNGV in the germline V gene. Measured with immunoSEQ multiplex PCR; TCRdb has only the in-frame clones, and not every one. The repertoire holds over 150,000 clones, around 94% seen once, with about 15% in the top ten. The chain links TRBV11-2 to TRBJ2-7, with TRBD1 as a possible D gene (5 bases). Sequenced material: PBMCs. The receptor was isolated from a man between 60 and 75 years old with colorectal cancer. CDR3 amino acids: CASSFSRADEQYF. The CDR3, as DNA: TGTGCCAGCAGCTTTTCCAGGGCGGACGAGCAGTACTTC.